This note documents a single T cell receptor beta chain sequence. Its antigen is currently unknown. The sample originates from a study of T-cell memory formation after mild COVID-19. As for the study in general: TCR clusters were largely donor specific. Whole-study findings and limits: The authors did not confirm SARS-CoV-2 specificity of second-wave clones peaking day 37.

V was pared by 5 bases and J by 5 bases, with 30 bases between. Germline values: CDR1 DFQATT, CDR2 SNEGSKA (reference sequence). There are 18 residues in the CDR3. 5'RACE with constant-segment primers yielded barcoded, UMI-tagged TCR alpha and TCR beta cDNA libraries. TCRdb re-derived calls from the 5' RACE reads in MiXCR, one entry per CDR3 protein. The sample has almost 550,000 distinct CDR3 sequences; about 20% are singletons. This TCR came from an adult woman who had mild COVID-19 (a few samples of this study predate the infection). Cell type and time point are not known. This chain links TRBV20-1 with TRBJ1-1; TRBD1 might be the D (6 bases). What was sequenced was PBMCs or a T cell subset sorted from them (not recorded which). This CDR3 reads CSAPYYTTRYREGTEAFF. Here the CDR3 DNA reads TGCAGTGCTCCATACTATACCACGCGGTACAGGGAGGGAACTGAAGCTTTCTTT.